A single sample is the source of the 24 T cell receptor beta chains below, sequenced in a study of control samples from healthy donors and cancer patients. Here immunoSEQ multiplex PCR was the method, and the copy in TCRdb shows in-frame clones only, minus some. The ten top clones account for about 2.2%, within a sample of roughly 190,000 clones. Sequencing was done on a sample of blood. The receptors were gathered from a woman in her 30s in good health.

This chain connects TRBV6-5 to TRBJ1-5, with D possibly TRBD1 on 5 matching bases. This CDR3 comprises 13 residues. With 8 bases removed from V and 0 bases from J, the gap between germline ends came to 8 bases. Germline CDR1 MNHEY, CDR2 SVGAGI. CDR3 residues: CASGGDSNQPQHF. The CDR3 DNA follows: TGTGCCAGCGGGGGAGATAGCAATCAGCCCCAGCATTTT.

Details on this clone: The sample carries other DNA sequences with the same CDR3. The chain is built from TRBV28 and TRBJ2-7, with TRBD1 as a possible D gene (6 bases). V was pared by 3 bases and J by 1 base, with 10 bases between. The CDR3 runs 14 residues. Germline lookup yields CDR1 MDHEN and CDR2 SYDVKM. The CDR3 loop is CASSLTGSSYEQYF. The CDR3 nucleotides are TGTGCCAGCAGTTTGACAGGCTCTTCCTACGAGCAGTACTTC.

This chain uses TRBV30 with TRBJ1-2; tentative D call: TRBD1 (6 bases). The CDR3 extends over 14 amino acids. Trimming shortened V by 2 bases and J by 6 bases, and 16 bases separated the two germline ends. Germline CDR1 reads GTSNPN; CDR2 reads SVGIG (reference sequence). CDR3 residues: CAWSPLTGINGYTF. CDR3 sequence (DNA): TGTGCCTGGAGTCCGTTAACAGGGATAAATGGCTACACCTTC.

The CDR3 region is CASSLNERGPYTGELFF. DNA of the CDR3: TGTGCCAGCAGCTTAAACGAGCGGGGGCCCTACACCGGGGAGCTGTTTTTT. The V and J genes are TRBV7-3 and TRBJ2-2, with 8 nucleotides matching TRBD2. V lost 1 base, J lost 3 bases, and 7 bases stayed unmatched. The germline CDR1 and CDR2 sequences are SGHTA and FQGTGA. The length of the CDR3 is 17 residues.

The rearrangement uses TRBV18 and TRBJ2-1; TRBD1 matches 7 bases. The CDR3 consists of 13 residues. Germline lookup yields CDR1 KGHSH and CDR2 LQKENI. Trimming took 3 bases from V and 5 from J; bases not matched to a gene: 1. The CDR3 here is CASSPTGDNEQFF. The CDR3 nucleotides are TGTGCCAGCTCACCCACAGGGGACAATGAGCAGTTCTTC.

V usage is TRBV5-4 and J usage is TRBJ1-6; no reliable D call. The V and J ends lost 2 bases and 4 bases respectively, with 7 bases between them. The germline V gene has CDR1 SGHNT and CDR2 YYREEE (reference sequence). This CDR3 region has 14 residues. The CDR3 is CASSLRPYNSPLHF. The CDR3 nucleotides read TGTGCCAGCAGCTTACGACCGTATAATTCACCCCTCCACTTT.

The chain employs TRBV27 and TRBJ1-1; D possibly corresponds to TRBD1 (5 bases). Trimming cost V 3 bases and J 6 bases, with 14 bases left between them. Germline CDR1 MNHEY, CDR2 SMNVEV (reference sequence). The CDR3 runs 14 residues. In DNA form, the CDR3 reads TGTGCCAGCAGTTTCCAGGGTTTTTCTCCTGAAGCTTTCTTT. Translation: CASSFQGFSPEAFF.

This sequence joins TRBV6-2 or TRBV6-3 and TRBJ2-7; 8 bases line up with TRBD2. The junction had 5 bases not matched to a gene; V was cut back by 5 bases and J by 2 bases. The germline gives CDR1 MNHEY, CDR2 SVGEGT. The CDR3 has 14 residues. The CDR3 bases are TGTGCCAGCAGTGGGACGGGGGGGCCCTACGAGCAGTACTTC. The encoded protein is CASSGTGGPYEQYF.

CDR3 in amino acids: CASTLRGNYNEQFF. Here the CDR3 DNA reads TGCGCCAGCACCCTCCGGGGGAACTACAATGAGCAGTTCTTC. This chain uses TRBV4-1 with TRBJ2-1; TRBD2 is a possible D gene (6 bases). Germline CDR1 and CDR2: MGHRA and YSYEKL. The CDR3 has 14 amino acids. V was clipped by 7 bases and J by 3 bases, with 13 bases between them.

This chain uses TRBV5-8 with TRBJ2-7, with D possibly matching TRBD1 (6 bases). Germline V gene sequence: CDR1 SGHTS, CDR2 YDEGEE. This CDR3 comprises 13 residues. The V and J ends lost 4 bases and 2 bases respectively, with 10 bases between them. This CDR3 is CASSDRPPYEQYF. In nucleotides, the CDR3 is TGTGCCAGCAGCGACAGGCCCCCCTACGAGCAGTACTTC.

This chain uses TRBV5-1 with TRBJ2-7; 7 bases match TRBD1. Per germline, CDR1 SGHRS and CDR2 YFSETQ. V lost 3 bases, J lost 6 bases, and 21 bases stayed unmatched. There are 18 residues in the CDR3. The CDR3, as DNA: TGCGCCAGCAGCTGGGAACCGGGACAGTGGGGAACTACTGGCGAGCAGTACTTC. It specifies CASSWEPGQWGTTGEQYF.

The chain recombines TRBV27 with TRBJ1-5; 7 bases match TRBD1. V lost 8 bases, J lost 9 bases, and 10 bases stayed unmatched. Germline values: CDR1 MNHEY, CDR2 SMNVEV (reference sequence). The CDR3 totals 13 residues. The CDR3 region is CASRRQGQGPQHF. Written as DNA, the CDR3 is TGTGCCAGCCGGCGACAGGGCCAGGGGCCCCAGCATTTT.

The rearrangement joins TRBV13 to TRBJ1-6, with TRBD1 as a possible D gene (5 bases). The CDR3 is 16 amino acids. The germline CDR1 and CDR2 sequences are PRHDT and FYEKMQ (reference sequence). V was shortened by 4 bases and J by 0 bases, with 10 bases between the two germline ends. Here the CDR3 reads CASSSAGSSYNSPLHF. The CDR3 DNA follows: TGTGCCAGCAGCTCCGCAGGGAGCTCCTATAATTCACCCCTCCACTTT.

The V and J genes are TRBV11-2 and TRBJ2-7; 8 bases agree with TRBD1. CDR1 and CDR2 (germline): SGHAT, FQNNGV. Germline trimming cut 5 bases from V and 4 bases from J; bases unmatched to any gene: 1. This CDR3 contains 12 residues. The CDR3: CASSRQGYEQYF. DNA for the CDR3: TGTGCCAGCAGCCGACAGGGGTACGAGCAGTACTTC.

The gene calls are TRBV9 and TRBJ2-1; the D is unclear. CDR3 length: 12 residues. The germline CDR1 and CDR2 sequences are SGDLS and YYNGEE. The V end was cut by 4 bases, the J end by 8 bases, with 10 bases between. The CDR3, as DNA: TGTGCCAGCAGCCCCTTGAGAGATGAGCAGTTCTTC. Translated, it gives CASSPLRDEQFF.

The chain combines TRBV7-9 with TRBJ2-7; D may be TRBD1 (6 bases). Trimming took 1 base from V and 1 from J, leaving 8 bases between them. Per the germline V gene, CDR1 is SEHNR and CDR2 is FQNEAQ (reference sequence). CDR3 length: 14 amino acids. Here the CDR3 reads CASSLGGLSYEQYF. The DNA of the CDR3 is TGTGCCAGCAGCTTAGGGGGGCTGTCCTACGAGCAGTACTTC.

The chain carries TRBV28 and TRBJ1-5, with unresolved D. The V and J ends lost 3 bases and 4 bases respectively, with 13 bases between them. CDR3 size: 15 residues. The germline gives CDR1 MDHEN, CDR2 SYDVKM. As DNA, the CDR3 is TGTGCCAGCAGTTTGTTGGCAGATACAAATCAGCCCCAGCATTTT. Translation: CASSLLADTNQPQHF.

The CDR3 protein is CASSLRTDETDTQYF. For the CDR3, the DNA is TGCGCCAGCAGCTTGCGCACCGACGAGACAGATACGCAGTATTTT. This chain connects TRBV5-1 to TRBJ2-3; D not resolved. Deletions cut 1 base from V and 3 bases from J, with 12 bases between. The germline gives CDR1 SGHRS, CDR2 YFSETQ. This CDR3 has 15 amino acids.

As to this clone: Likely a read error: the CDR3 ends without its conserved phenylalanine or tryptophan. The DNA is left out, because the CDR3 cannot be placed on it with certainty; the CDR3 is given as TCRdb lists it. This rearrangement joins TRBV28 to TRBJ1-1. The CDR3 has 11 amino acids, counting both end residues. The germline V gene encodes CDR1 MDHEN and CDR2 SYDVKM. The CDR3 region is CASTSGQTIRV.

The CDR3 spells CASSRDRGPPYNSPLHF. In DNA, the CDR3 is TGTGCCAGCAGCCGTGACAGGGGGCCTCCTTATAATTCACCCCTCCACTTT. The J gene is TRBJ1-6, the V gene TRBV5-6; 10 bases match TRBD1. After removal of 4 bases from V and 4 bases from J, the junction contained 8 bases not matched to a gene. Germline-derived CDR1 and CDR2 are SGHDT and YYEEEE. CDR3 size: 17 residues.

The chain carries TRBV10-3 and TRBJ2-7; 8 bases agree with TRBD1. The CDR3 has 14 amino acids. V shed 6 bases, J shed 3 bases, and the junction held 7 bases outside the gene matches. Germline lookup yields CDR1 ENHRY and CDR2 SYGVKD. In nucleotides, the CDR3 is TGTGCCATCAGCTTATCCGGGACAGGCTACGAGCAGTACTTC. Its protein product is CAISLSGTGYEQYF.

The rearrangement uses TRBV18 and TRBJ2-5; perhaps TRBD2 as D (5 bases). V dropped 6 bases and J dropped 4 bases, with 15 bases sitting between them. CDR3 length equals 14 residues. Germline V lookup: CDR1 KGHSH, CDR2 LQKENI. CDR3 sequence reads: CASSPNPGLETQYF. CDR3 nucleotide sequence: TGTGCCAGCTCCCCGAACCCGGGGTTAGAGACCCAGTACTTC.

V gene TRBV3-1 (or the pseudogene TRBV3-2) combines with J gene TRBJ1-2; TRBD1 agrees at 7 bases. J was trimmed by 8 bases and V by 4 bases; bases with no gene match: 7. This CDR3 has 13 amino acids. Germline V lookup: CDR1 LGHDT, CDR2 YNNKEL (reference sequence). CDR3 nucleotides: TGTGCCAGCAGCCTGGGACAGTCTATGGGCTACACCTTC. Translation gives CASSLGQSMGYTF.

The chain recombines TRBV25-1 with TRBJ1-2, with a possible D match to TRBD1 (5 bases). CDR1 is MGHDK, CDR2 SYGVNS, per germline. Trimming shortened V by 4 bases and J by 2 bases, and 14 bases separated the two germline ends. The CDR3 is made up of 15 amino acids. The CDR3 sequence: CASSGWTPTNYGYTF. Here the CDR3 DNA reads TGTGCCAGCAGTGGCTGGACACCGACCAACTATGGCTACACCTTC.